This TCR beta chain comes out of a study of CD8 T cells in ankylosing spondylitis. The study, taken as a whole, reports: Previous work reported some of these motif variants in the synovial fluid and blood of reactive arthritis. Significant enrichment of disease-linked clones was reportedly seen in matched ankylosing spondylitis synovial fluid. Typical of ankylosing spondylitis blood, it appeared, was a TCR beta motif of several highly homologous variants.

This clonotype has a count of ten or more. Its specificity is not known. As the method for making TCR beta libraries, quantitative 5'-RACE with molecular barcodes was used. TCRdb itself ran the 5' RACE reads through MiXCR, one entry per CDR3 protein. The sample holds 150,000 to 250,000 distinct CDR3 sequences, around 13% seen once. With 8 bases removed from V and 1 base from J, the gap between germline ends came to 8 bases. CDR3 length: 12 residues. Germline CDR1 MGHRA, CDR2 YSYEKL. The receptor comes from a male donor with ankylosing spondylitis or in good health (not recorded which). This sequence joins TRBV4-1 and TRBJ1-1; D unclear. Specimen: blood, either unsorted or a sorted T cell fraction (not recorded which). The CDR3 protein is CASQSGNTEAFF. The CDR3 DNA reads TGCGCCAGCCAATCGGGGAACACTGAAGCTTTCTTT.